In this sample, the clone carrying this TCR beta chain is medium-sized (0.01 to 0.1%). No antigen is known for it. Some clones are missing from TCRdb's copy, which holds only in-frame ones; the method was immunoSEQ multiplex PCR. The table shows tens of thousands of clones, with under 90% occurring only once. Described time point: week 11, during vaccination. The investigators gave 300 ug of mutant IDH1 20-mer peptide in each vaccine dose, together with topical imiquimod. This sample stems from a study of a mutant IDH1 vaccine in newly diagnosed glioma. This CDR3 has 16 amino acids. The ends lost 9 bases at V and 1 base at J; junction bases unmatched: 14. CDR1 is SNHLY and CDR2 is FYNNEI in the germline V gene.

The chain combines TRBV2 with TRBJ1-1; 7 nucleotides line up with TRBD1. Sequencing was performed on PBMCs, taken from a glioma patient whose treatment included an IDH1 peptide vaccine. This TCR derives from a man in his forties or fifties with glioma. The CDR3 protein is CASTGSRAGGNTEAFF. CDR3 sequence (DNA): TGTGCCAGTACTGGATCAAGGGCAGGGGGGAACACTGAAGCTTTCTTT.